This T cell receptor (beta chain) was captured by sequencing in a study of T cell repertoires in aging, cancer and after chemotherapy. Relative to its sample, this clonotype is large. Its specificity is unknown. TCR beta rearrangements were amplified from peripheral blood genomic DNA. Study observations and caveats: In each cancer cohort, median generation probability increased across chemotherapy, suggesting thymic output rebounded.

Multiplex touch-down PCR with TRB-A/B primers amplified rearranged V-D-J TRB sequences. TCRdb passed the multiplex PCR reads through MiXCR, listing each CDR3 protein once. The sample shows 1,300 or so distinct CDR3 sequences, just under 30% of them seen only once. The junction had 10 bases not matched to a gene; V was cut back by 1 base and J by 6 bases. CDR1 and CDR2 (germline): SGHTA, FQGNSA. The length of the CDR3 is 16 residues. Sequencing used blood. This receptor was identified in a human donor with a solid tumor. The rearrangement joins TRBV7-2 to TRBJ2-7; TRBD1 agrees at 9 bases. The CDR3 protein is CASSLVGTGMLGEQYF. In nucleotides, the CDR3 is TGTGCCAGCAGCTTAGTTGGGACAGGGATGTTGGGCGAGCAGTACTTC.